This T cell receptor beta chain was documented in a study of blood T cell repertoires in COVID-19 (dated by TCRdb to about 2020). In terms of the full investigation: The collaborator samples originated in the United States, Italy and Spain and spanned the acute and convalescent phases of COVID-19. The repertoires were made available in a free public database intended to serve as a resource for research on the immune response to SARS-CoV-2. Samples came from the ongoing ImmuneRACE study (first 160 participants) plus 1,254 subjects from 6 global collaborators. Subjects who had been exposed to COVID-19, were actively infected with it, or had recovered from it provided the deeply sampled blood TCRbeta repertoires that made up the dataset. Nearly every sample came with metadata listing a de-identified subject ID, COVID-19 status, age in years and sex. The prospective study material was composed of cDNA or gDNA derived from T cells, B-cell-depleted T cells, or PBMCs. Where available, HLA class I and class II types were taken from metadata supplied by the sample provider and were not determined by assay-based typing. The paper as a whole reports these results and caveats: The amount of clinical and demographic metadata varied by source and participant and was provided uncurated.

Collaborating institutions collected whole blood in K2EDTA tubes following their own protocols. For TCRbeta analysis, collaborator samples were shipped as frozen whole blood, as isolated PBMCs, or as DNA extracted from either sample type. Taken from cysteine to phenylalanine, the CDR3 has 20 residues. The retained sequence is limited to the CDR3, 60 bases, with the frame set at the first base. The immunoSEQ Assay, a bias-controlled multiplex PCR, was used to amplify TCRbeta CDR3 regions from genomic DNA. The study's processing was this. The number of nucleated cells in each sample was estimated from the amplification of reference gene primers within the assay. To quantify the absolute abundance of each unique TCRbeta CDR3 rearrangement, sequence reads were collapsed and filtered. For each sample, productive Simpson clonality was calculated as the square root of Simpson's diversity index over productive rearrangements. Entries here come from immuneACCESS through TCRdb and include only in-frame sequences with V and J called. Some clones fail to appear in such tables; in the studies checked, an unresolved V gene covers under half of the shortfall, and the cause of the remainder is unknown. Clonal size and the V and J genes are those of that table, whereas D and trimming came from the DNA. The sample data list over 300,000 clones, and 70% to 90% of these were observed just once. The ten top clones hold around 7.2% of the sample.

A note on this clone: The clone's antigen remains unknown. No base quality information exists; no much larger clone differs at one position.

The sequenced material came from peripheral blood. The chain links TRBV21-1 with TRBJ2-5; the table's TRBD2 call for D was not verified on the DNA. TRBV21-1 is a listed pseudogene. The clonotype originates from a human donor in a cohort sampled during active COVID-19. This receptor carries the CDR3 CASRRQATSGAENGQETQYF. The DNA reads as follows: TGTGCCAGCAGACGGCAGGCGACTAGCGGAGCAGAAAATGGGCAAGAGACCCAGTACTTC.